This T cell receptor (beta chain) appears in the sequencing data of a study of early T cells in non-severe SARS-CoV-2 infection. Germline V gene data show CDR1 as MRHNA and CDR2 as SNTAGT. The length of the CDR3 is 13 residues. Trimming left V 3 bases short and J 1 base short, with 6 bases between. The protocol attached unique molecular identifiers to individual cDNA molecules. Using its own MiXCR run on the 5' RACE reads, TCRdb lists one record per CDR3 protein. The table includes tens of thousands of distinct CDR3 sequences, 13% detected once. Sequencing was done on a sample of whole blood. V is TRBV6-4 and J is TRBJ1-1; D gene unclear. The source of this sequence is an adult who was a healthcare worker with PCR-confirmed SARS-CoV-2 infection or an uninfected control (not recorded which). The CDR3, as DNA: TGTGCCAGCAGTGAACTGGGGAACACTGAAGCTTTCTTT. Translated, it gives CASSELGNTEAFF.